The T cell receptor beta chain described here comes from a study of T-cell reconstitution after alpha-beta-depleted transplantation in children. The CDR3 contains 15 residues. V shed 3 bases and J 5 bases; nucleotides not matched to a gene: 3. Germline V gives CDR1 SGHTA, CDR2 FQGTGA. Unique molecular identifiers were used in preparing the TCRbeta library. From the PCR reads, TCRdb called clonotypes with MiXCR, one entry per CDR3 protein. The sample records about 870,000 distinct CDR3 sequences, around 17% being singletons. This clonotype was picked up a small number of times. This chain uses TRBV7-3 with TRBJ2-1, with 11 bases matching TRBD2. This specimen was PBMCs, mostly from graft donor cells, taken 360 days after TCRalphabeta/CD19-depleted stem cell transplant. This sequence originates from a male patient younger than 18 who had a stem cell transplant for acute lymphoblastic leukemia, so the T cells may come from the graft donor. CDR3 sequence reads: CASSLLAGGDNEQFF. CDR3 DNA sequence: TGTGCCAGCAGCTTGCTAGCGGGAGGCGACAATGAGCAGTTCTTC.